Below, one TCR beta chain is given with its context. Its antigen remains unknown. This entry is derived from a study of blood T cells in healthy people across ages. Study outcomes and limitations: Unsorted PBMC material precluded a definitive naive versus antigen-experienced comparison. Diversity estimates from one million T cells were considered underestimates.

This CDR3 spans 13 amino acids. V shed 4 bases, J shed 6 bases, and the junction held 3 bases outside the gene matches. Germline V CDR1 and CDR2: GTSNPN, SVGIG (reference sequence). PCR was performed a second time for roughly 6 to 12 cycles using a sample-barcoded 5' primer and a J-beta primer mix. Every sample returned 2.5 million or more CDR3-containing paired-end reads. TCRdb analysed the 5' RACE reads with MiXCR anew, one entry per CDR3 protein. The repertoire consists of about 780,000 distinct CDR3 sequences, with 46% occurring once and the leading ten covering 15% to 20%. Healthy Caucasian individuals from Russia aged 6 to 90 were enrolled as donors.

The J gene is TRBJ1-6, the V gene TRBV30, with 7 bases matching TRBD1. The sequencing input was blood. The source is a man older than 75 in good health. This CDR3 is CAWTTGSNSPLHF. The DNA of the CDR3 is TGTGCCTGGACGACAGGGAGTAATTCACCCCTCCACTTT. Full variable domain (remainder filled in from reference TRBV30 and TRBJ1-6): SQTIHQWPATLVQPVGSPLSLECTVEGTSNPNLYWYRQAAGRGLQLLFYSVGIGQISSEVPQNLSASRPQDRQFILSSKKLLLSDSGFYLCAWTTGSNSPLHFGNGTRLTVT.